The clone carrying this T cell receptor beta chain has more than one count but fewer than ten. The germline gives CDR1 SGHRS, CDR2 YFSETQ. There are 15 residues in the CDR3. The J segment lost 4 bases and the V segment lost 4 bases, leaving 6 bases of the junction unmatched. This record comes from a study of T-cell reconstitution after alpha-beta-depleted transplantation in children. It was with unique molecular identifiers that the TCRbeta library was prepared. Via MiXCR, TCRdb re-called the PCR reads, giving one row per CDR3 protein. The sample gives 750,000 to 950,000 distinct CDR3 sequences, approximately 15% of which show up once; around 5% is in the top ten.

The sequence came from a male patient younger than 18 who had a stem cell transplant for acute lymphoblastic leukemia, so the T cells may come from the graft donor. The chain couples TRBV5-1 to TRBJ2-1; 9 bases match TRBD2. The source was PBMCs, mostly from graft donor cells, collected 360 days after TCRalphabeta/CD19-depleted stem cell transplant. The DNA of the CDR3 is TGCGCCAGCAGCCGACTAGCGGAACTTTACAATGAGCAGTTCTTC. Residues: CASSRLAELYNEQFF.